These 5 T cell receptor beta chains were sequenced from one sample in a study of immune evolution from preneoplasia to lung adenocarcinoma. This table comes from immunoSEQ multiplex PCR, and its TCRdb copy is limited to in-frame clones, with some not included. The table records thousands of clones, approximately 81% of them present only once. Sequencing was performed on FFPE adjacent normal lung tissue. The source of these receptors is a person aged 70 to 80 with lung adenocarcinoma.

The chain carries TRBV5-6 and TRBJ1-5; the D is unclear. The CDR3 has 14 amino acids. V was shortened by 0 bases and J by 3 bases, with 7 bases between the two germline ends. In germline, CDR1 is SGHDT, CDR2 YYEEEE. This CDR3 reads CASSLVVFNQPQHF. Here the CDR3 DNA reads TGTGCCAGCAGCTTGGTTGTCTTCAATCAGCCCCAGCATTTT.

The chain recombines TRBV5-6 with TRBJ2-5; D remains unclear. Germline-derived CDR1 and CDR2 are SGHDT and YYEEEE. V lost 0 bases to trimming and J lost 4 bases, with 7 bases between them. The CDR3 sequence is 13 residues long. The CDR3 bases are TGTGCCAGCAGCTTGGGAAGATCAGAGACCCAGTACTTC. Its translation is CASSLGRSETQYF.

Only a few counts were recorded for this clone. V usage is TRBV30 and J usage is TRBJ2-7; 7 nucleotides align to TRBD1. CDR1 is GTSNPN and CDR2 is SVGIG in the germline V gene (reference sequence). The J segment lost 4 bases and the V segment lost 0 bases, leaving 6 bases of the junction unmatched. This CDR3 spans 14 amino acids. CDR3 sequence (DNA): TGTGCCTGGAGTGTACAGGGACAGAGATACGAGCAGTACTTC. Its protein is CAWSVQGQRYEQYF.

This chain links TRBV19 with TRBJ1-5; D not certain. The germline V gene encodes CDR1 LNHDA and CDR2 SQIVND (reference sequence). The V end was cut by 3 bases, the J end by 0 bases, with 18 bases between. This CDR3 is 18 amino acids long. In DNA, the CDR3 is TGTGCCAGTAGTATGCAGGTTGAGCAATATTATAGCAATCAGCCCCAGCATTTT. Translated: CASSMQVEQYYSNQPQHF.

This clone is classed as large. The chain carries TRBV5-6 and TRBJ2-1, with 12 positions matching TRBD2. J lost 7 bases, V lost 3 bases, and 5 bases had no gene match. This CDR3 comprises 15 residues. CDR1 and CDR2 from the germline V gene are SGHDT and YYEEEE. CDR3 in DNA: TGTGCCAGCAGCTCGACTAGCGGGAGCCAGAATGAGCAGTTCTTC. This encodes CASSSTSGSQNEQFF.